Listed here are 5 T cell receptor beta chains from one sample, sequenced in a study of blood T cell repertoires in COVID-19. Repertoires were generated with immunoSEQ multiplex PCR, while TCRdb's copy carries only in-frame clones and drops some. Of more than 200,000 clones listed, around 84% are singletons. The sample taken for sequencing was peripheral blood. The source is a man aged 60 to 75 with acute or convalescent COVID-19.

The sample holds one count of this clone. The V call is TRBV6-5, the J call TRBJ2-3; D is possibly TRBD1 (6 bases). The V end was cut by 6 bases, the J end by 4 bases, with 17 bases between. CDR1 MNHEY and CDR2 SVGAGI come from the germline V gene. This CDR3 has 15 residues. CDR3 in DNA: TGTGCCAGCAGACAACAGGGTAGGAGAGCAGATACGCAGTATTTT. This sequence encodes CASRQQGRRADTQYF.

V gene TRBV19 combines with J gene TRBJ1-1, with D unclear. This CDR3 is 15 amino acids long. With 6 bases removed from V and 1 base from J, the gap between germline ends came to 15 bases. Germline assignment: CDR1 LNHDA and CDR2 SQIVND (reference sequence). DNA for the CDR3: TGTGCCAGTAGAATGGCGCCCGAGGGGAACACTGAAGCTTTCTTT. This encodes CASRMAPEGNTEAFF.

This clone was recorded a few times. This chain connects TRBV5-1 to TRBJ2-3; TRBD2 agrees at 7 bases. The CDR3 is made up of 17 amino acids. Germline lookup yields CDR1 SGHRS and CDR2 YFSETQ. Trimming at V came to 4 bases and at J to 6 bases, leaving 17 bases not matched to a gene. This CDR3 reads CASSLPPGLDGSDTQYF. The CDR3 DNA follows: TGCGCCAGCAGCCTACCCCCCGGACTAGACGGCAGTGATACGCAGTATTTT.

The chain has TRBV18 and TRBJ1-5, with D perhaps matching TRBD1 (6 bases). In germline, CDR1 is KGHSH, CDR2 LQKENI. Trimming removed 4 bases from V and 0 bases from J, with 19 bases in between. The CDR3 runs to 18 residues. The CDR3 is CASSLYAAQGTSNQPQHF. DNA for the CDR3: TGTGCCAGCTCACTCTACGCGGCACAGGGAACTAGCAATCAGCCCCAGCATTTT.

V and J are TRBV6-1 and TRBJ1-2; D is perhaps TRBD1 (6 bases). V was pared by 6 bases and J by 2 bases, with 13 bases between. CDR1 MNHNS and CDR2 SASEGT come from the germline V gene. The CDR3 length is 14 residues. The CDR3 DNA is TGTGCCAGCAGCTGGGGGGGACAAAACTATGGCTACACCTTC. This translates into CASSWGGQNYGYTF.